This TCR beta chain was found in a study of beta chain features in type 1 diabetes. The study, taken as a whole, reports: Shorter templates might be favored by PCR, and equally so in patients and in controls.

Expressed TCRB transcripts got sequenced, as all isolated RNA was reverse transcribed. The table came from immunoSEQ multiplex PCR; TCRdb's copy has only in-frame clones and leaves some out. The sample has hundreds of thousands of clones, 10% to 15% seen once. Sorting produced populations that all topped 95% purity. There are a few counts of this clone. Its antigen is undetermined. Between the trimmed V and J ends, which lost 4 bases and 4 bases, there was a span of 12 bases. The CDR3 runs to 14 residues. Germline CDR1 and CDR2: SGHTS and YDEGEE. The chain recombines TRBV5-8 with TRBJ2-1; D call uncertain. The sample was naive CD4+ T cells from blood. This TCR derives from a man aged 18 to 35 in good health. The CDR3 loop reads CASSPRFRYNEQFF. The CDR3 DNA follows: TGTGCCAGCAGCCCTCGTTTTCGGTACAATGAGCAGTTCTTC.